This TCR beta chain comes out of a study of T-cell reconstitution after alpha-beta-depleted transplantation in children (TCRdb year 2016). Background for the entire study: The study quantitatively tracked T-cell immune reconstitution after TCRalphabeta/CD19-depleted allogeneic hematopoietic cell transplantation in children using TCR repertoire profiling.

CDR1 and CDR2, per the germline V gene, are SGHRS and YFSETQ. The CDR3 starts with the cysteine, ends with the phenylalanine, and has 16 residues. The only DNA kept is the CDR3, 48 bases in frame from the first base. Trimming leaves V shorter by 0 bases and J shorter by 3 bases, with the junction holding 4 bases beyond the gene matches. This clonotype occurred many times. Its specific antigen is unknown. Base qualities are not at hand, and no much larger clone is one base apart. Receptor libraries were prepared by PCR. The instrument given in TCRdb is Illumina HiSeq 2500. TCR library preparation used molecular barcoding, with unique molecular identifiers applied to normalize quantification of the TCRbeta repertoire. TCRdb itself trimmed the public reads at Q25 with fastp, ran MiXCR and retained productive beta chains. Every entry covers one CDR3 protein and lists the most common genes and DNA from its rows. Across this sample there are approximately 590,000 distinct CDR3 sequences, with about 10% seen only once. 3.5% to 5% of the sample lies in the top ten.

This specimen was PBMCs from the stem cell graft donor, taken from the stem cell graft. The sequence came from a human donor who donated a stem cell graft to a child with acute myeloid leukemia. This chain joins TRBV5-1 to TRBJ2-1, with 9 central nucleotides matching TRBD1. CDR3 loop: CASSLGGTGNYNEQFF. The nucleotides are TGCGCCAGCAGCTTGGGGGGGACAGGGAACTACAATGAGCAGTTCTTC.